The 29 T cell receptor beta chains listed next were all sequenced from one sample in a study of identical twins. Via MiXCR, TCRdb re-called the 5' RACE reads, giving one row per CDR3 protein. The table lists some 600,000 distinct CDR3 sequences, less than 9% of them singletons. These data are also associated with another study on yellow fever vaccine responses in identical twins.

What was sequenced was PBMCs. The receptors come from a woman under 30 in good health.

The chain uses TRBV6-5 and TRBJ2-7, with D perhaps given as TRBD1 or TRBD2 (5 bases each). From germline, CDR1 is MNHEY and CDR2 SVGAGI. This CDR3 contains 16 residues. V lost 3 bases and J 2 bases, leaving 17 bases between the germline ends. The DNA of the CDR3 is TGTGCCAGCAGTTATTCTCTACCGGGACGGACCTACGAGCAGTACTTC. This encodes CASSYSLPGRTYEQYF.

The chain has TRBV28 and TRBJ2-2, with D perhaps being TRBD1 or TRBD2 (5 bases each). CDR1 is MDHEN, CDR2 SYDVKM, per germline. This CDR3 has 16 amino acids. V lost 7 bases and J lost 0, with 15 bases in between. CDR3 sequence: CASTHQGDPNTGELFF. In DNA, the CDR3 is TGTGCCAGCACCCATCAGGGAGATCCGAACACCGGGGAGCTGTTTTTT.

The chain joins TRBV3-1 to TRBJ1-2; TRBD1 matches 7 bases. The CDR3 consists of 15 residues. Germline lookup yields CDR1 LGHDT and CDR2 YNNKEL (reference sequence). V lost 11 bases and J lost 1; bases outside the gene matches: 13. The DNA for the CDR3 is TGTGCCTGCACCCTGCGGACAGGCGATAACTATGGCTACACCTTC. Its translation: CACTLRTGDNYGYTF.

This clonotype was counted at least ten times. The V and J genes are TRBV11-3 and TRBJ1-1; the match to TRBD1 covers 9 bases. The CDR3 has 15 residues. With 6 bases clipped from V and 2 bases from J, the junction kept 7 bases outside the gene matches. The V gene's germline CDR1 is SGHNT and CDR2 YENEEA. Here the CDR3 DNA reads TGTGCCAGCAGAGGAACAGGGGGCACTAACACTGAAGCTTTCTTT. Its protein product is CASRGTGGTNTEAFF.

This clonotype was counted ten times or more. The V gene is TRBV20-1, the J gene TRBJ2-1; D remains unclear. The CDR3 spans 14 residues. V dropped 1 base and J dropped 1 base, with 8 bases sitting between them. Germline-derived CDR1 and CDR2 are DFQATT and SNEGSKA (reference sequence). CDR3 sequence: CSARAPGSYNEQFF. The CDR3 nucleotides read TGCAGTGCTAGAGCTCCGGGTTCCTACAATGAGCAGTTCTTC.

This sequence joins TRBV7-8 and TRBJ2-1; TRBD2 matches at 8 bases. V was clipped by 5 bases and J by 0 bases; unmatched bases: 6. This CDR3 has 16 amino acids. Germline values: CDR1 SGHVS, CDR2 FQNEAQ. CDR3 nucleotide sequence: TGTGCCAGCAGCCTCCAACTAGCGGACTCCTACAATGAGCAGTTCTTC. Amino acids: CASSLQLADSYNEQFF.

This chain uses TRBV6-5 with TRBJ2-5, with a possible D match to TRBD1 (6 bases). The CDR3 covers 17 residues. With 4 bases removed from V and 1 base from J, the gap between germline ends came to 19 bases. Germline lookup yields CDR1 MNHEY and CDR2 SVGAGI. CDR3 protein: CASSSGRGANLQETQYF. In nucleotides, the CDR3 is TGTGCCAGCAGTTCGGGCAGGGGAGCTAATCTCCAAGAGACCCAGTACTTC.

Only one count was recorded for this clonotype. The chain employs TRBV6-1 and TRBJ2-7; TRBD1 might be the D (5 bases). Trimming took 4 bases from V and 0 from J, leaving 16 bases between them. CDR3 length equals 16 residues. The germline gives CDR1 MNHNS, CDR2 SASEGT. Here the CDR3 DNA reads TGTGCCAGCAGTGGGGCCGCAGGGATTTTCTCCTACGAGCAGTACGTC. Amino acid sequence: CASSGAAGIFSYEQYV.

This clonotype was observed a few times. V usage is TRBV27 and J usage is TRBJ2-7, with D possibly being TRBD1 (5 bases). Deletions cut 4 bases from V and 3 bases from J, with 16 bases between. Germline CDR1 and CDR2: MNHEY and SMNVEV (reference sequence). The CDR3 sequence is 15 residues long. In nucleotides, the CDR3 is TGTGCCAGCAGTTCCGGTCTGAAGGGGAACTACGAGCAGTACTTC. This translates into CASSSGLKGNYEQYF.

This chain connects TRBV7-2 to TRBJ2-3; 9 nucleotides line up with TRBD2. CDR3 size: 16 residues. Germline CDR1 reads SGHTA; CDR2 reads FQGNSA. The V segment lost 7 bases and the J segment 3 bases; nucleotides outside the gene matches: 11. The CDR3 reads CASKTGAGGRTDTQYF. DNA for the CDR3: TGTGCCAGCAAAACCGGAGCGGGAGGCCGAACAGATACGCAGTATTTT.

This clonotype was observed at least ten times. This chain uses TRBV5-6 with TRBJ1-1; D is possibly TRBD1 (6 bases). The V end lost 1 base, the J end lost 5 bases, and 9 bases lay between the germline ends. The CDR3 has 13 amino acids. CDR1 SGHDT and CDR2 YYEEEE come from the germline V gene. The CDR3, as DNA: TGTGCCAGCAGCTTGAGGGGGATGACTGAAGCTTTCTTT. Amino acids: CASSLRGMTEAFF.

Many counts were recorded for this clonotype. V is TRBV25-1 and J is TRBJ2-6; D remains ambiguous. The germline V and J ends were trimmed by 5 bases and 0 bases, with 5 bases remaining between them. This CDR3 region has 14 residues. From germline, CDR1 is MGHDK and CDR2 SYGVNS. In nucleotides, the CDR3 is TGTGCCAGCAGTCGGTACTCTGGGGCCAACGTCCTGACTTTC. This codes for CASSRYSGANVLTF.

V and J are TRBV29-1 and TRBJ2-7, with D tentatively TRBD1 or TRBD2 (5 bases each). The CDR3 runs to 15 residues. From germline, CDR1 is SQVTM and CDR2 ANQGSEA. The germline V and J ends were trimmed by 0 bases and 5 bases, with 17 bases remaining between them. CDR3 region: CSVEDPAGTLNEQYF. In nucleotides, the CDR3 is TGCAGCGTTGAAGATCCTGCAGGGACGCTTAACGAGCAGTACTTC.

V is TRBV2 and J is TRBJ1-5; D might be TRBD1 (6 bases). CDR1 and CDR2 from the germline V gene are SNHLY and FYNNEI. V was clipped by 9 bases and J by 6 bases, with 18 bases between them. The CDR3 runs 14 residues. CDR3 DNA sequence: TGTGCCAGTACGCCTGAAGGGGGAGGTCAGCCCCAGCATTTT. Translation: CASTPEGGGQPQHF.

This clonotype was picked up many times. The chain couples TRBV12-3 or TRBV12-4 to TRBJ2-2; 12 nucleotides agree with TRBD1. This CDR3 spans 16 amino acids. The junction had 4 bases not matched to a gene; V was cut back by 2 bases and J by 6 bases. The chain's CDR3 is CASSLRDRGPAGELFF. The CDR3 DNA follows: TGTGCCAGCAGTTTAAGGGACAGGGGGCCGGCCGGGGAGCTGTTTTTT.

This rearrangement joins TRBV12-3 or TRBV12-4 to TRBJ2-1; D remains ambiguous. The V gene lost 5 bases and the J gene lost 8 bases, with 10 bases spanning the gap. There are 12 residues in the CDR3. This chain's CDR3 is CASSHTFDEQFF. CDR3 DNA sequence: TGTGCCAGCAGTCACACATTCGATGAGCAGTTCTTC.

This clonotype was found many times. The chain links TRBV7-6 to TRBJ2-3, with 15 bases fitting TRBD2. Trimming removed 5 bases from V and 6 bases from J; junction bases left unmatched: 6. The CDR3 contains 16 residues. Germline V lookup: CDR1 SGHVS, CDR2 FNYEAQ. DNA of the CDR3: TGTGCCAGCAGCAAAGGACTAGCGGGAGGGCCCGATACGCAGTATTTT. Protein sequence: CASSKGLAGGPDTQYF.

This clonotype showed up just a few times. The CDR3 DNA sequence: TGTGCCGCCGGGGAACGGGCCCTGGGTGAGCAGTTCTTC. Translation: CAAGERALGEQFF. The genes are TRBV27 and TRBJ2-1; D is possibly TRBD2 (5 bases). Trimming took off 11 bases at V and 9 bases at J, with 20 bases between the two ends. CDR1 is MNHEY and CDR2 is SMNVEV in the germline V gene (reference sequence). This CDR3 has 13 amino acids.

This clonotype was found a few times. The chain's CDR3 is CSATGLAFDEQFF. The CDR3, as DNA: TGCAGTGCCACGGGACTAGCGTTCGATGAGCAGTTCTTC. V usage is TRBV20-1 and J usage is TRBJ2-1; 10 bases are a match to TRBD2. Unmatched junction bases numbered 7, after V lost 6 bases and J lost 8 bases. The CDR3 covers 13 residues. Germline CDR1 and CDR2: DFQATT and SNEGSKA (reference sequence).

This clonotype came up a few times. V usage is TRBV20-1 and J usage is TRBJ2-2, with TRBD2 as a possible D gene (7 bases). V shed 6 bases and J shed 7 bases, with 21 bases lying between them. Germline V gene sequence: CDR1 DFQATT, CDR2 SNEGSKA (reference sequence). The CDR3 length is 15 residues. The CDR3 sequence is CSAKGGGGFGGELFF. The CDR3 DNA reads TGCAGTGCCAAGGGGGGGGGCGGCTTCGGCGGGGAGCTGTTTTTT.

This clonotype has a count of ten or more. This chain joins TRBV3-1 and TRBJ2-3, with unresolved D. CDR3 length equals 14 residues. Trimming removed 0 bases at V and 11 bases at J, with 15 bases between. Germline V gene data show CDR1 as LGHDT and CDR2 as YNNKEL (reference sequence). This CDR3 reads CASSQDMVSRRQYF. DNA for the CDR3: TGTGCCAGCAGCCAAGACATGGTCTCCCGGAGGCAGTATTTT.

This clonotype was seen repeatedly, ten times or more. This chain links TRBV24-1 with TRBJ2-2; D is unresolved. CDR1 is KGHDR and CDR2 is SFDVKD in the germline V gene. This CDR3 comprises 13 residues. Trimming left V 5 bases short and J 4 bases short, with 7 bases between. CDR3 sequence: CATSVTFTGELFF. Here the CDR3 DNA reads TGTGCCACCAGTGTAACTTTCACCGGGGAGCTGTTTTTT.

This clonotype was counted many times. The V and J genes are TRBV5-1 and TRBJ1-1; 8 nucleotides match TRBD1. The germline V gene encodes CDR1 SGHRS and CDR2 YFSETQ. The CDR3 contains 17 residues. V dropped 3 bases and J dropped 7; count of bases not matched to a gene: 17. The CDR3, as DNA: TGCGCCAGCAGCTCCAGCCACCCAGGGGGCAAGCTAGATGAAGCTTTCTTT. Translated: CASSSSHPGGKLDEAFF.

The chain carries TRBV29-1 and TRBJ2-5, with D tentatively TRBD2 (5 bases). CDR3 length: 12 residues. The V gene lost 4 bases and the J gene lost 5 bases, with 11 bases spanning the gap. Germline V gene sequence: CDR1 SQVTM, CDR2 ANQGSEA. As DNA, the CDR3 is TGCAGCGTTGCGGAGGTGAGGGAGACCCAGTACTTC. Protein product: CSVAEVRETQYF.

This clonotype came up many times. The chain recombines TRBV6-4 with TRBJ2-1, with D possibly matching TRBD1 (5 bases). Trimming shortened V by 2 bases and J by 5 bases, and 10 bases separated the two germline ends. The CDR3 is 14 amino acids. Germline V CDR1 and CDR2: MRHNA, SNTAGT. The CDR3 DNA is TGTGCCAGCAGTGACGGGGCAGGGCACAATGAGCAGTTCTTC. Translated, it gives CASSDGAGHNEQFF.

The chain recombines TRBV4-1 with TRBJ2-5; D is perhaps TRBD1 or TRBD2 (5 bases each). Trimming removed 3 bases from V and 2 bases from J, with 19 bases in between. Germline lookup yields CDR1 MGHRA and CDR2 YSYEKL. The CDR3 extends over 17 amino acids. The DNA for the CDR3 is TGCGCCAGCAGCCAGGTCGTAAGGGGACCACCACAAGAGACCCAGTACTTC. Amino acid sequence: CASSQVVRGPPQETQYF.

This clonotype was seen ten or more times. The V gene is TRBV5-1, the J gene TRBJ2-7, with TRBD2 matching 7 bases. The V segment lost 0 bases and the J segment 4 bases; nucleotides outside the gene matches: 1. Germline CDR1 reads SGHRS; CDR2 reads YFSETQ. This CDR3 has 13 residues. For the CDR3, the DNA is TGCGCCAGCAGCTTGGCCGGGAGGTACGAGCAGTACTTC. This sequence encodes CASSLAGRYEQYF.

This clonotype was found a few times. The V call is TRBV2, the J call TRBJ1-6; a possible D gene is TRBD1 (5 bases). The germline V gene encodes CDR1 SNHLY and CDR2 FYNNEI. The CDR3 extends over 14 amino acids. The germline V and J ends were trimmed by 10 bases and 9 bases, with 19 bases remaining between them. The CDR3 here is CATTGPGDFSPLHF. For the CDR3, the DNA is TGTGCCACCACGGGACCCGGGGATTTTTCACCCCTCCACTTT.

Many counts were recorded for this clonotype. The rearrangement links TRBV5-1 to TRBJ1-1; possible D gene TRBD1, 5 bases. There are 16 residues in the CDR3. V lost 4 bases to trimming and J lost 4 bases, with 20 bases between them. Germline V gene data show CDR1 as SGHRS and CDR2 as YFSETQ. The CDR3 loop reads CASSLDVQVGGTEAFF. CDR3 bases: TGCGCCAGCAGCCTGGACGTTCAGGTCGGGGGCACTGAAGCTTTCTTT.